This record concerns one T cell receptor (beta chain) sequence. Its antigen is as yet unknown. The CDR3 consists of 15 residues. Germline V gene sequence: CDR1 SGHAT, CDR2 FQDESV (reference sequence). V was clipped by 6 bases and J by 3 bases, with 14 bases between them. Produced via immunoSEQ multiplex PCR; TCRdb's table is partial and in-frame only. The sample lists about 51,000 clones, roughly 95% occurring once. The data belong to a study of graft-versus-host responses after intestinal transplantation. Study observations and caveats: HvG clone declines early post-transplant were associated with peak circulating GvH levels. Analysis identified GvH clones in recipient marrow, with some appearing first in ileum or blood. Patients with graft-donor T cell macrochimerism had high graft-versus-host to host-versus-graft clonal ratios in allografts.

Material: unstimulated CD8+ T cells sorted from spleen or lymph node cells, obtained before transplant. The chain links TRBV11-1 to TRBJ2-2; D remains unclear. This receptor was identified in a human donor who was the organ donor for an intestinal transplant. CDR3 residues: CASSHRQPHTGELFF. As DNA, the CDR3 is TGTGCCAGCAGTCACCGGCAGCCCCACACCGGGGAGCTGTTTTTT.